This passage covers 17 T cell receptor beta chains from one sample sequenced in a study of blood T cell repertoires in COVID-19. Clones were read by immunoSEQ multiplex PCR, and TCRdb kept only the in-frame ones, dropping some. The sample records some 130,000 clones, about 83% being singletons. The sample consisted of peripheral blood. All receptors come from a man aged 40-55 years with active or convalescent COVID-19.

Regarding this clone: A much larger clone differs by one base, so this may be a read error. V usage is TRBV6-5 and J usage is TRBJ2-7, with D possibly TRBD2 on 6 matching bases. Per the germline V gene, CDR1 is MNHEY and CDR2 is SVGAGI. CDR3 length: 14 residues. This chain's CDR3 is CTSTAGGIPREQYF. The CDR3 DNA is TGTACCAGCACAGCGGGCGGGATCCCCCGCGAGCAGTACTTC.

V and J are TRBV19 and TRBJ2-3; D gene uncertain. The V end lost 3 bases, the J end lost 1 base, and 11 bases lay between the germline ends. Germline V gene sequence: CDR1 LNHDA, CDR2 SQIVND (reference sequence). The CDR3 has 15 residues. The CDR3 protein is CASSMYSLGTDTQYF. DNA for the CDR3: TGTGCCAGTAGTATGTACTCCTTGGGCACAGATACGCAGTATTTT.

The chain uses TRBV3-1 (or the pseudogene TRBV3-2) and TRBJ2-7; TRBD2 is a possible D gene (6 bases). Trimming took off 0 bases at V and 10 bases at J, with 22 bases between the two ends. Looked up from germline, CDR1 is LGHDT and CDR2 is YNNKEL (reference sequence). This CDR3 is 16 amino acids long. The CDR3, as DNA: TGTGCCAGCAGCCAAGATCGGTTGGAGGGGAGGATTGTCCAGTACTTC. Translation: CASSQDRLEGRIVQYF.

V is TRBV9 and J is TRBJ2-1; 8 bases fit TRBD1. Germline loops: CDR1 SGDLS, CDR2 YYNGEE. J gave up 0 bases and V 1 base, and 6 bases lay outside the gene matches. The CDR3 sequence is 17 residues long. The CDR3 region has the DNA TGTGCCAGCAGCGTAACTAGACAGGGGAGCTCCTACAATGAGCAGTTCTTC. Amino acid sequence: CASSVTRQGSSYNEQFF.

This chain links TRBV6-2 or TRBV6-3 with TRBJ2-1, with TRBD1 matching over 9 bases. The trim removed 6 bases at V and 4 bases at J, leaving 4 bases unmatched. The CDR3 runs to 14 residues. Germline CDR1 reads MNHEY; CDR2 reads SVGEGT. CDR3 sequence (DNA): TGTGCCAGCAGCCGACAGGGGGTTTACAATGAGCAGTTCTTC. Translation gives CASSRQGVYNEQFF.

This clone was detected only a few times. The chain uses TRBV19 and TRBJ1-1, with D possibly being TRBD1 (5 bases). V was shortened by 7 bases and J by 0 bases, with 12 bases between the two germline ends. The CDR3 totals 14 residues. CDR1 and CDR2 (germline): LNHDA, SQIVND (reference sequence). This CDR3 is CASKLEQVNTEAFF. CDR3 DNA: TGTGCCAGTAAACTTGAACAGGTGAACACTGAAGCTTTCTTT.

This chain connects TRBV6-5 to TRBJ1-3, with 7 bases matching TRBD1. Trimming took 4 bases from V and 0 from J; bases not matched to a gene: 6. The germline CDR1 and CDR2 sequences are MNHEY and SVGAGI. The CDR3 extends over 16 amino acids. The CDR3 sequence is CASSSFPGGSGNTIYF. Here the CDR3 DNA reads TGTGCCAGCAGTTCTTTCCCAGGGGGCTCTGGAAACACCATATATTTT.

The V gene is TRBV6-5, the J gene TRBJ1-1, with TRBD1 as a possible D gene (6 bases). Trimming took 0 bases from V and 3 from J, leaving 11 bases between them. CDR1 is MNHEY, CDR2 SVGAGI, per germline. CDR3 length equals 15 residues. The DNA for the CDR3 is TGTGCCAGCAGTTACTCGTCCGCAGGGGACACTGAAGCTTTCTTT. Its protein product is CASSYSSAGDTEAFF.

V and J are TRBV28 and TRBJ2-1, with D perhaps TRBD2 (6 bases). Germline V gene sequence: CDR1 MDHEN, CDR2 SYDVKM. The V gene lost 5 bases and the J gene lost 5 bases, with 16 bases spanning the gap. The CDR3 is made up of 15 amino acids. The chain's CDR3 is CASSPAGTGDNEQFF. The CDR3 DNA is TGTGCCAGCAGTCCCGCCGGGACGGGGGACAATGAGCAGTTCTTC.

The CDR3 region is CSVARGIEQYF. The CDR3 DNA sequence: TGCAGCGTCGCCAGGGGGATCGAGCAGTACTTC. The gene calls are TRBV29-1 and TRBJ2-7; 7 nucleotides align to TRBD1. The CDR3 loop spans 11 amino acids. After removal of 6 bases from V and 6 bases from J, the junction contained 5 bases not matched to a gene. The germline gives CDR1 SQVTM, CDR2 ANQGSEA.

The chain carries TRBV5-1 and TRBJ2-1; 7 bases are a match to TRBD1. Germline V gene sequence: CDR1 SGHRS, CDR2 YFSETQ. V was pared by 4 bases and J by 6 bases, with 10 bases of the junction left unmatched. The CDR3 sequence is 15 residues long. The CDR3 DNA sequence: TGCGCCAGCAGCAACGGGACAGCCTTTTTCAATGAGCAGTTCTTC. Encoded protein: CASSNGTAFFNEQFF.

The chain carries TRBV18 and TRBJ2-1; TRBD1 aligns across 10 bases. The CDR3 totals 15 residues. Germline V gene sequence: CDR1 KGHSH, CDR2 LQKENI. Trimming took 3 bases from V and 4 from J; bases not matched to a gene: 3. CDR3 in amino acids: CASSPGTGVYNEQFF. CDR3 nucleotides: TGTGCCAGCTCACCCGGGACAGGGGTATACAATGAGCAGTTCTTC.

This sequence joins TRBV6-2 or TRBV6-3 and TRBJ2-1, with 8 positions matching TRBD2. Germline assignment: CDR1 MNHEY and CDR2 SVGEGT. The CDR3 consists of 15 residues. Germline trimming cut 5 bases from V and 6 bases from J; bases unmatched to any gene: 9. The CDR3, as DNA: TGTGCCAGCAGTCGGAGTCCGGGACTAGGCAATGAGCAGTTCTTC. This gives the protein CASSRSPGLGNEQFF.

The chain is built from TRBV6-2 or TRBV6-3 and TRBJ1-5; the D gene is possibly TRBD1 (5 bases). Germline CDR1 is MNHEY and CDR2 is SVGEGT. The CDR3 is 14 amino acids. The V and J ends lost 2 bases and 7 bases respectively, with 12 bases between them. In nucleotides, the CDR3 is TGTGCCAGCAGTTACAAGACAGCGAAACAGCCCCAGCATTTT. Encoded protein: CASSYKTAKQPQHF.

This clone came up a few times. This chain connects TRBV7-9 to TRBJ1-1; 9 bases map to TRBD1. V was pared by 2 bases and J by 2 bases, with 3 bases of the junction left unmatched. Germline V gives CDR1 SEHNR, CDR2 FQNEAQ (reference sequence). The CDR3 loop spans 15 amino acids. The CDR3 region has the DNA TGTGCCAGCAGCTTACAAACAGGGGGCAACACTGAAGCTTTCTTT. It codes for CASSLQTGGNTEAFF.

The genes are TRBV2 and TRBJ1-4; D may be TRBD1 (5 bases). Germline CDR1 and CDR2: SNHLY and FYNNEI. The CDR3 is 13 residues long. V was shortened by 6 bases and J by 7 bases, with 12 bases between the two germline ends. The CDR3 protein is CASRRDFGEKLFF. CDR3 sequence (DNA): TGTGCCAGCAGGCGGGACTTCGGTGAAAAACTGTTTTTT.

The rearrangement links TRBV6-6 to TRBJ1-3; D uncertain. Germline CDR1 reads MNHNY; CDR2 reads SVGAGI (reference sequence). V shed 7 bases and J shed 0 bases, with 13 bases lying between them. This CDR3 is built from 15 residues. CDR3 in DNA: TGTGCCAGCATCACAGACGGTAACTCTGGAAACACCATATATTTT. Its translation is CASITDGNSGNTIYF.